The rows below give T cell receptor beta chains drawn from one sample of a study of cytomegalovirus exposure and HLA in healthy donors. The assay was immunoSEQ multiplex PCR, and TCRdb's table has in-frame clones only and misses some. The data hold around 170,000 clones, with over 80% observed a single time. Sequencing was carried out using PBMCs. The receptors originated from a girl aged 5 to 17 in good health and CMV-seropositive. CDR3s include the opening cysteine and the closing phenylalanine or tryptophan. Each record gives: V gene, CDR3 length, D gene, clone size, CDR3 protein. D genes are given only for firm matches. A clone size is listed for some rows: how often the clone was seen (once, few, many), or a class if it is expanded.

>TRBV4-1|14|TRBD2|.
CASSLVAGLETQYF
>TRBV5-1|12|.|.
CASSLNTYEQYF
>TRBV5-4|15|.|.
CASSYRAGSTGELFF
>TRBV29-1|12|.|.
CSVVLGSGELFF
>TRBV19|14|TRBD1|.
CASRPDRVHYGYTF
>TRBV4-1|18|TRBD2|.
CASSQEDQGLGGFETQYF
>TRBV5-4|15|.|.
CASSYGASRTYEQYF
>TRBV14|13|.|.
CASSRGGNQPQHF
>TRBV11-2|13|.|.
CASSLEGGAEAFF
>TRBV29-1|12|.|.
CSGALGRETQYF
>TRBV19|15|TRBD2|.
CASSIAENSGSEQYF
>TRBV30|14|.|.
CAWTPGGGANGYTF
>TRBV29-1|12|TRBD1|.
CSTTGGYTEAFF
>TRBV25-1|17|.|once
CASSAPPDGEANTEAFF
>TRBV30|13|.|few
CAWSHRENTEAFF
>TRBV10-3|15|.|.
CAISEGAGTKNIQYF
>TRBV5-1|16|TRBD1|.
CASSLVQGGPPYGYTF
>TRBV7-8|14|.|.
CASSGQGLNTEAFF
>TRBV6-5|16|TRBD1|.
CASSYTHRTGQETQYF
>TRBV7-9|16|TRBD1|.
CASSLVGTGPHNEQFF
>TRBV19|15|.|.
CASSIVADMNTEAFF
>TRBV7-3|16|TRBD2|.
CASSLIGGVNTGELFF
>TRBV15|15|TRBD1|.
CATSSSGQANYGYTF
>TRBV6-5|15|.|few
CASIEMLGEGEGYTF
>TRBV30|13|.|.
CAWSAGLVETQYF
>TRBV4-1|19|TRBD2|once
CASSQEFGSSGGYTDTQYF
>TRBV29-1|15|TRBD2|.
CSFFEGRVGAGELFF
>TRBV19|14|.|.
CASRAIAGTDTQYF
>TRBV19|12|.|.
CASSIRGYEQYF
>TRBV6-6|11|.|.
CASSPSRRQFF
>TRBV7-6|16|.|.
CASSFLFTGSTDTQYF